Presented here are 7 T cell receptor beta chains from one specimen sequenced in a study of long-term antiretroviral therapy in people with HIV. Investigators performed immunoSEQ version v3.0 at survey level. Profiling relied on immunoSEQ multiplex PCR, and the TCRdb table lists in-frame clones only, not all of them. The data contain approximately 31,000 clones, just under 80% of them singletons. The sequenced sample was unsorted PBMCs, obtained 3.1 years after starting antiretroviral therapy. The source of these receptors is a woman aged 50 to 60 with HIV.

This chain connects TRBV5-6 to TRBJ1-6; tentatively, D is TRBD1 (6 bases). Trimming took 3 bases from V and 9 from J, leaving 16 bases between them. CDR3 length: 15 residues. Germline CDR1 and CDR2: SGHDT and YYEEEE. The CDR3, as DNA: TGTGCCAGCAGCTGGGGGCGGGGGGCAGTTTCACCCCTCCACTTT. Translation gives CASSWGRGAVSPLHF.

J is TRBJ1-5 and V is TRBV9; 7 positions agree with TRBD1. The CDR3 has 14 residues. Germline V gene sequence: CDR1 SGDLS, CDR2 YYNGEE. The V gene end was trimmed by 0 bases and the J gene end by 7 bases; junction bases not matched to a gene: 4. CDR3 in amino acids: CASSVGGGGQPQHF. CDR3 in DNA: TGTGCCAGCAGCGTAGGAGGGGGCGGACAGCCCCAGCATTTT.

The CDR3 bases are TGTGCCAGCAGCTCCCCGGGGGGGGAGTACTTC. Its protein is CASSSPGGEYF. The chain is built from TRBV5-4 and TRBJ2-5; 8 bases map to TRBD2. CDR1 is SGHNT and CDR2 is YYREEE in the germline V gene (reference sequence). Germline trimming cut 3 bases from V and 12 bases from J; bases unmatched to any gene: 4. The CDR3 is 11 residues long.

J is TRBJ2-7 and V is TRBV6-5; D not certain. Trimming stripped 6 bases from V and 4 bases from J, with 10 bases between. Germline CDR1 MNHEY, CDR2 SVGAGI. The CDR3 is 12 amino acids. CDR3 sequence reads: CASSPDGYEQYV. CDR3 nucleotides: TGTGCCAGCAGCCCGGACGGGTACGAGCAGTACGTC.

This chain uses TRBV13 with TRBJ2-3; D gene unclear. Germline CDR1 reads PRHDT; CDR2 reads FYEKMQ (reference sequence). Trimming took off 5 bases at V and 5 bases at J, with 5 bases between the two ends. There are 11 residues in the CDR3. The CDR3 here is CASSQEDTQYF. CDR3 nucleotides: TGTGCCAGCAGCCAAGAAGATACGCAGTATTTT.

This clone has a single count. The chain joins TRBV14 to TRBJ1-1; 7 bases agree with TRBD1. The CDR3 covers 14 residues. Trimming at V came to 4 bases and at J to 3 bases, leaving 5 bases not matched to a gene. Germline V CDR1 and CDR2: SGHDN, FVKESK. This chain's CDR3 is CASSRRGGDTEAFF. In DNA form, the CDR3 reads TGTGCCAGCAGCCGCAGGGGGGGGGACACTGAAGCTTTCTTT.

The chain is built from TRBV11-2 and TRBJ2-7, with TRBD1 as a possible D gene (6 bases). V shed 0 bases and J shed 4 bases, with 10 bases lying between them. Germline CDR1 SGHAT, CDR2 FQNNGV. The CDR3 is 14 amino acids. The CDR3: CASSLDPGVYEQYF. CDR3 bases: TGTGCCAGCAGCTTAGATCCAGGGGTGTACGAGCAGTACTTC.